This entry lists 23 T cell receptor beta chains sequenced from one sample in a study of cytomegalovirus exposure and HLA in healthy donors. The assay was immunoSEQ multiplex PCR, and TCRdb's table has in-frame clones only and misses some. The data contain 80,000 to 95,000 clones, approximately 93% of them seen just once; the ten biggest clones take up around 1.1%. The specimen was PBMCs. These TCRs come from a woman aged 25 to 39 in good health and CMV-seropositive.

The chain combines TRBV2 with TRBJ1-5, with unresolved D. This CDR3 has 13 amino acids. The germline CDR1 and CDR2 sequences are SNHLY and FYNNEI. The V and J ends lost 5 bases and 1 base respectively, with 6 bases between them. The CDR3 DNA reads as TGTGCCAGCAGTAAGACAAGCAATCAGCCCCAGCATTTT. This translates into CASSKTSNQPQHF.

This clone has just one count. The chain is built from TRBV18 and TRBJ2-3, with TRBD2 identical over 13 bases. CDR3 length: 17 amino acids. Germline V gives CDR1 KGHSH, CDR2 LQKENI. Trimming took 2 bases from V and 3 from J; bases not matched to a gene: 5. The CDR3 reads CASSPGTSGRGTDTQYF. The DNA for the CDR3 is TGTGCCAGCTCACCAGGAACTAGCGGGAGGGGAACAGATACGCAGTATTTT.

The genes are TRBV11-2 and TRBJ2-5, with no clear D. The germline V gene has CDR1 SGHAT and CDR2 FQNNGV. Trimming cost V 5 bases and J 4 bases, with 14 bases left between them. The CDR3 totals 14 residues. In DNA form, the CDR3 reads TGTGCCAGCAGCAACCCCGTACCGCGAGAGACCCAGTACTTC. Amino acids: CASSNPVPRETQYF.

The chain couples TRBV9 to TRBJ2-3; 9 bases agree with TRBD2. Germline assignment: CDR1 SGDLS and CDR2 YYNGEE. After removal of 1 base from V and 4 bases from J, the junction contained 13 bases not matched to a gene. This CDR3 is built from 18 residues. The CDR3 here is CASSVPGGRGVLSDTQYF. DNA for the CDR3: TGTGCCAGCAGCGTACCTGGCGGGAGGGGAGTCCTCTCAGATACGCAGTATTTT.

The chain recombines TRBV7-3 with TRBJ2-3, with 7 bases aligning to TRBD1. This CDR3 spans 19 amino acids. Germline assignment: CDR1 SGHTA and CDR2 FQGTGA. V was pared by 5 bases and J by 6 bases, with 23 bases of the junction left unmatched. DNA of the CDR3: TGTGCCAGCAGCCCGGCCCCCTCGGGACAGCCACTGCCCATCGATACGCAGTATTTT. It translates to CASSPAPSGQPLPIDTQYF.

The CDR3 region is CASSVEGTSGRTGELFF. The CDR3 DNA is TGTGCCAGCAGCGTAGAGGGGACTAGCGGGAGGACCGGGGAGCTGTTTTTT. This rearrangement joins TRBV9 to TRBJ2-2, with TRBD2 identical over 15 bases. The CDR3 has 17 amino acids. V trimming: 0 bases; J trimming: 5 bases; junction bases outside the gene matches: 2. Looked up from germline, CDR1 is SGDLS and CDR2 is YYNGEE.

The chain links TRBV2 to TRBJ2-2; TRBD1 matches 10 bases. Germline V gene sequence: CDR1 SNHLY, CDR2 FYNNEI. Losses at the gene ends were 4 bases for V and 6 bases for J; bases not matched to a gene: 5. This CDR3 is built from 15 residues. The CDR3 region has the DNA TGTGCCAGCAGTGTAAGGACAGGGGGTTCCGGGGAGCTGTTTTTT. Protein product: CASSVRTGGSGELFF.

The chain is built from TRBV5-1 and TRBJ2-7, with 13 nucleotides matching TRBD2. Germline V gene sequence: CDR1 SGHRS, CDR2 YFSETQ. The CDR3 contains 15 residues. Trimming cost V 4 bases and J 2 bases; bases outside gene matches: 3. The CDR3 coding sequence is TGCGCCAGCAGCGCGGGACTAGCGGGGACCTACGAGCAGTACTTC. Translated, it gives CASSAGLAGTYEQYF.

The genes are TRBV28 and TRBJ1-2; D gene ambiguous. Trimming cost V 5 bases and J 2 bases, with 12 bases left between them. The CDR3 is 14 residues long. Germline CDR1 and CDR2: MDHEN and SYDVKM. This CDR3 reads CASSDTLRNYGYTF. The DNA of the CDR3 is TGTGCCAGCAGTGATACCCTGCGGAACTATGGCTACACCTTC.

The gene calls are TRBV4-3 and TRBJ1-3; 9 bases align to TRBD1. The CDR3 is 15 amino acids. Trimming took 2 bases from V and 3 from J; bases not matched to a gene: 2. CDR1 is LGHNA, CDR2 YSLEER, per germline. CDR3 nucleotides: TGCGCCAGCAGCCAAACAGGGGGCAGTGGAAACACCATATATTTT. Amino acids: CASSQTGGSGNTIYF.

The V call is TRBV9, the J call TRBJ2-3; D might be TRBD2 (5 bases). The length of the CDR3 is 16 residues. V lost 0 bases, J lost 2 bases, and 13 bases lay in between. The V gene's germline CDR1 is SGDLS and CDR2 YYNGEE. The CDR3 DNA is TGTGCCAGCAGCGTAGAACTAGATCTCTACACAGATACGCAGTATTTT. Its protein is CASSVELDLYTDTQYF.

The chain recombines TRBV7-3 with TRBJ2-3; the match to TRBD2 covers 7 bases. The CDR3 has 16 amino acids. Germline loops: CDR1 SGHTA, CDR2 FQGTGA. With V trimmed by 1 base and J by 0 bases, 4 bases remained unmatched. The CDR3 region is CASSLRGSGSTDTQYF. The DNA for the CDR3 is TGTGCCAGCAGCTTAAGGGGTAGCGGGAGCACAGATACGCAGTATTTT.

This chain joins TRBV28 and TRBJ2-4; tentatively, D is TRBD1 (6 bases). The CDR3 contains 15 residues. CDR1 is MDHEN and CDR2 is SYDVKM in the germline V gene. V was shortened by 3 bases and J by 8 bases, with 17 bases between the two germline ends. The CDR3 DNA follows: TGTGCCAGCAGTTTTCAGGGGCCCCTGGGGGACATTCAGTACTTC. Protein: CASSFQGPLGDIQYF.

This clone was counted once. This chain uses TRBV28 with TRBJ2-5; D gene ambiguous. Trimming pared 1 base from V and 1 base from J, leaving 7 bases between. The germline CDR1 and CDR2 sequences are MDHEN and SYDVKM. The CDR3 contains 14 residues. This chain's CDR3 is CASSLSRLQETQYF. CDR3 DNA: TGTGCCAGCAGTTTATCGCGGCTCCAAGAGACCCAGTACTTC.

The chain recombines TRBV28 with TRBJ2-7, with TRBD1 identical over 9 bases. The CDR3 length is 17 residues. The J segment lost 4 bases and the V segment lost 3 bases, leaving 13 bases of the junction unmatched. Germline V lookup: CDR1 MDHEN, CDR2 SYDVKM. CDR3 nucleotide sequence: TGTGCCAGCAGTTTGGGGACGACAGGGGGAATGAGTTACGAGCAGTACTTC. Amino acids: CASSLGTTGGMSYEQYF. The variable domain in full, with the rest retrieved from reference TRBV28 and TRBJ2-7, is DVKVTQSSRYLVKRTGEKVFLECVQDMDHENMFWYRQDPGLGLRLIYFSYDVKMKEKGDIPEGYSVSREKKERFSLILESASTNQTSMYLCASSLGTTGGMSYEQYFGPGTRLTVT.

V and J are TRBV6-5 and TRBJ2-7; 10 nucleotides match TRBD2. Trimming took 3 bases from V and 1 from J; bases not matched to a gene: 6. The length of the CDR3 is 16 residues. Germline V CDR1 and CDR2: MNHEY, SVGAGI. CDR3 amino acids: CASSYPLAGVSYEQYF. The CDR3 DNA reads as TGTGCCAGCAGTTATCCGCTAGCGGGAGTATCCTACGAGCAGTACTTC.

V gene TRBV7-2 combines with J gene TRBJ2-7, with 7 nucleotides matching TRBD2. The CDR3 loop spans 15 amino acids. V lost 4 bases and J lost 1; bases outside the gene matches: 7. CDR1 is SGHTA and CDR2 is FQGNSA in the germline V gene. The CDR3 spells CASSYQAGISYEQYF. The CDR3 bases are TGTGCCAGCAGCTACCAAGCGGGGATATCCTACGAGCAGTACTTC.

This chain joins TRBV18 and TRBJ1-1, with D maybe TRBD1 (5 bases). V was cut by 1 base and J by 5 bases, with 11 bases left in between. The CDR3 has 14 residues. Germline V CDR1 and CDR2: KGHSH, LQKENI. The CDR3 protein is CASSPLLGGTEAFF. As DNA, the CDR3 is TGTGCCAGCTCACCACTTTTGGGGGGAACTGAAGCTTTCTTT.

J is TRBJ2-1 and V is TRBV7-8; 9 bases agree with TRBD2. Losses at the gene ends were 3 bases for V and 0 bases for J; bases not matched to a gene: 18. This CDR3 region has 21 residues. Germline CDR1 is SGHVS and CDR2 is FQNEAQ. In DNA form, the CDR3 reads TGTGCCAGCAGCTTTTATCTTCCAGGACTAGCGACCCATCCCTCCTACAATGAGCAGTTCTTC. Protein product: CASSFYLPGLATHPSYNEQFF.

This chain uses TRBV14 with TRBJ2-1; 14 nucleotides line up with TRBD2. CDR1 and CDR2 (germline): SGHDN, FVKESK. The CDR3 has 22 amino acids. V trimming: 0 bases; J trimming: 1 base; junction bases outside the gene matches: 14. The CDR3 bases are TGTGCCAGCAGCCAAGATCCGGGACTAGCGGGAGTTTTAGGCAGGTCCTACAATGAGCAGTTCTTC. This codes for CASSQDPGLAGVLGRSYNEQFF.

This CDR3 is CASSTRTGTTEAFF. The CDR3 nucleotides read TGTGCCAGCAGCACCCGGACAGGGACCACTGAAGCTTTCTTT. The chain is built from TRBV6-5 and TRBJ1-1; 8 nucleotides align to TRBD1. The length of the CDR3 is 14 residues. V shed 6 bases, J shed 4 bases, and the junction held 7 bases outside the gene matches. Germline assignment: CDR1 MNHEY and CDR2 SVGAGI.

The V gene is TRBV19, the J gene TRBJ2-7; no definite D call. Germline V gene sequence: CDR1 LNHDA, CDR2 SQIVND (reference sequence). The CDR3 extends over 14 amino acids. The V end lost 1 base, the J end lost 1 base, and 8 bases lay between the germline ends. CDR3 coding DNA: TGTGCCAGTAGTATAGGTCACGGGTCCTACGAGCAGTACTTC. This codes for CASSIGHGSYEQYF.

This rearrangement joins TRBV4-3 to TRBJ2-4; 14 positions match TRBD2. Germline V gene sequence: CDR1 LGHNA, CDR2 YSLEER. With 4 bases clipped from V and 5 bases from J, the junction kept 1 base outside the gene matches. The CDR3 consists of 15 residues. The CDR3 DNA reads TGCGCCAGCAGCCTGGGACTAGCGGGGGAAAACATTCAGTACTTC. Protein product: CASSLGLAGENIQYF.